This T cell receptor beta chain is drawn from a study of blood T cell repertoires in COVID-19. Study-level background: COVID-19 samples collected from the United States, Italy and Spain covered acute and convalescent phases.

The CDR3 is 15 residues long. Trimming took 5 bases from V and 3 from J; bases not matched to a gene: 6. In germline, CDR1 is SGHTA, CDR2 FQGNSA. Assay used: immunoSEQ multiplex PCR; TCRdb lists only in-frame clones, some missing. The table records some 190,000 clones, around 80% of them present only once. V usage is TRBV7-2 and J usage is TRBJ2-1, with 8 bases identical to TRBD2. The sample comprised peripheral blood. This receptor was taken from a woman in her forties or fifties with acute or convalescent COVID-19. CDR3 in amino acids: CASSPSSGDYNEQFF. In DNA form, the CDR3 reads TGTGCCAGCAGCCCGAGTAGCGGGGACTACAATGAGCAGTTCTTC.